This TCR beta chain originates from a study of CD8+ T cells in alopecia areata. Germline V CDR1 and CDR2: SGDLS, YYNGEE. The CDR3 sequence is 12 residues long. V was cut by 0 bases and J by 11 bases, with 11 bases left in between. The researchers isolated CD4+ and CD8+ T cells from PBMCs by sorting. RNA extraction was followed by reverse transcription into cDNA, which acted as the sequencing template. Libraries were prepared by immunoSEQ multiplex PCR; TCRdb keeps only in-frame clonotypes and omits some of them. This sample has over 150,000 clones, with 56% found just once. This TCR came from a human donor in good health. The chain recombines TRBV9 with TRBJ1-1, with a tentative D call TRBD1 (5 bases). The sample was CD8+ T cells sorted from blood. The DNA of the CDR3 is TGTGCCAGCAGCGTAGAGGGCAGGGTGGCTTTCTTT. Translating gives CASSVEGRVAFF.